This TCR beta chain was captured in a study of blood T cell repertoires in COVID-19. Repertoires were generated with immunoSEQ multiplex PCR, while TCRdb's copy carries only in-frame clones and drops some. The repertoire holds approximately 470,000 clones, with 80% to 90% as singletons. The germline gives CDR1 LNHDA, CDR2 SQIVND (reference sequence). The CDR3 is made up of 16 amino acids. The J segment lost 4 bases and the V segment lost 4 bases, leaving 5 bases of the junction unmatched. The TCR originated in a human donor in a cohort sampled during active COVID-19. This chain connects TRBV19 to TRBJ1-3; 12 bases align to TRBD1. Sequencing used peripheral blood. The CDR3 protein is CASSTTGTGGGNTIYF. The CDR3 DNA follows: TGTGCCAGTAGTACCACCGGGACAGGGGGCGGAAACACCATATATTTT.